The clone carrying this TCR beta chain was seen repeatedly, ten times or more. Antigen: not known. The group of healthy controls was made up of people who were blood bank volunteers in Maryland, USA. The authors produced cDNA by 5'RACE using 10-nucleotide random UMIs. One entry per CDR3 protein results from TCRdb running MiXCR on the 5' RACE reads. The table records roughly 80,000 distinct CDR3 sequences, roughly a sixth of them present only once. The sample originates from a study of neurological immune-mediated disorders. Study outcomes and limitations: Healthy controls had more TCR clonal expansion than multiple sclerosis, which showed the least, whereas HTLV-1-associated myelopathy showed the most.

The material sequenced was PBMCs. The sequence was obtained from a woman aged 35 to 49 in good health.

In nucleotides, the CDR3 is TGTGCCAGCAGCCGGGGTAGGGGGACCAATTCACCCCTCCACTTT. It specifies CASSRGRGTNSPLHF. The rearrangement joins TRBV6-5 to TRBJ1-6; a possible D gene is TRBD1 (6 bases). V was pared by 6 bases and J by 7 bases, with 16 bases between. Germline assignment: CDR1 MNHEY and CDR2 SVGAGI. The CDR3 consists of 15 residues.